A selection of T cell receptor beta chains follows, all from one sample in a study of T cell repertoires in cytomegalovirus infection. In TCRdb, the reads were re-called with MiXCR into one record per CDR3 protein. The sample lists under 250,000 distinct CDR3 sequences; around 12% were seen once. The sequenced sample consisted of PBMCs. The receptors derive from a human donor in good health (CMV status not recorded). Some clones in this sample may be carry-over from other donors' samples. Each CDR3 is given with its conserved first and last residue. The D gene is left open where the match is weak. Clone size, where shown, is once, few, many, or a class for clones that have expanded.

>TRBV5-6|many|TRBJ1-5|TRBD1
CASSLGQGGPFSNQPQHF
TGTGCCAGCAGCTTGGGACAGGGAGGTCCTTTTAGCAATCAGCCCCAGCATTTT
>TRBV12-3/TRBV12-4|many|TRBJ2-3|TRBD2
CASSPGLAGETDTQYF
TGTGCCAGCAGTCCGGGACTAGCGGGAGAGACCGATACGCAGTATTTT
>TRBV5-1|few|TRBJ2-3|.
CASSLESGQVQYF
TGCGCCAGCAGCTTGGAATCAGGTCAAGTGCAGTATTTT
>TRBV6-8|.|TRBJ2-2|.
CASSSPTGELLF
TGTGCCAGCAGTTCCCCTACCGGGGAGCTGTTGTTT
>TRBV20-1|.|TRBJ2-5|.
CSGVGGYQETQYF
TGCAGTGGTGTTGGGGGGTACCAAGAGACCCAGTACTTC
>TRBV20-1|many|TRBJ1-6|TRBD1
CSAAGTASSYNSPLHF
TGCAGTGCAGCCGGGACAGCGAGCTCCTATAATTCACCCCTCCACTTT
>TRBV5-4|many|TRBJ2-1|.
CASSTAAASYNEQFF
TGTGCCAGCAGCACGGCGGCCGCTTCCTACAATGAGCAGTTCTTC
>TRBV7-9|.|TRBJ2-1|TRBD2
CASSSTSDEQFF
TGTGCCAGCAGCTCAACTAGCGATGAGCAGTTCTTC
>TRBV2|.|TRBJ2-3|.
CASSRGGVDTDTQYF
TGTGCCAGCAGCCGAGGGGGAGTCGACACAGATACGCAGTATTTT
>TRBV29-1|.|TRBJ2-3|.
CSVVRQGVVRDTQYF
TGCAGCGTTGTCCGCCAGGGTGTGGTTAGAGATACGCAGTATTTT
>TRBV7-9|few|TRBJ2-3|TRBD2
CASSLTQSSGSTDTQYF
TGTGCCAGCAGCTTAACCCAGTCTAGCGGGAGCACAGATACGCAGTATTTT
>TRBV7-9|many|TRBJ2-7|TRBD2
CASSSYTSGAISYEQYF
TGTGCCAGCAGCTCTTATACTAGCGGGGCTATCTCCTACGAGCAGTACTTC
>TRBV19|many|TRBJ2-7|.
CASSINSYEQYF
TGTGCCAGTAGTATCAACAGCTACGAGCAGTACTTC
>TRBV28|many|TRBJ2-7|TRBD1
CASRPDRGLGGPPRSSYEQYF
TGTGCCAGCCGCCCGGACAGGGGGCTCGGCGGGCCTCCAAGAAGCTCCTACGAGCAGTACTTC
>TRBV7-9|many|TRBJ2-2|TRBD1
CASSDPGQGIRNIGELFF
TGTGCCAGCAGCGACCCGGGACAGGGAATCAGGAATATCGGGGAGCTGTTTTTT
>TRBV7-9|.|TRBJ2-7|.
CASSPPDRRKQYF
TGTGCCAGCAGCCCGCCTGACAGGAGGAAGCAGTACTTC
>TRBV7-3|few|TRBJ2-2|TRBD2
CASSFMGTSGANTGELFF
TGTGCCAGCAGCTTTATGGGGACTAGCGGCGCGAACACCGGGGAGCTGTTTTTT
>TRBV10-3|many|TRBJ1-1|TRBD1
CAISESRTGVRGEAFF
TGTGCCATCAGTGAGTCGAGGACAGGGGTCCGCGGTGAAGCTTTCTTT
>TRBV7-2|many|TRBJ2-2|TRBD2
CASSFTLANGELFF
TGTGCCAGCAGCTTCACACTAGCGAACGGGGAGCTGTTTTTT
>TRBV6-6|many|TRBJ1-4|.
CASSYASLEKLFF
TGTGCCAGCAGTTACGCGTCTCTGGAAAAACTGTTTTTT
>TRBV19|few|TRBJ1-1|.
CASSRNWNTEAFF
TGTGCCAGTAGTCGCAACTGGAACACTGAAGCTTTCTTT
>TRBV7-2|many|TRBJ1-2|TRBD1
CASRRTGNYGYTF
TGTGCCAGCAGGCGGACAGGGAACTATGGCTACACCTTC